This TCR beta chain was observed in a study of molecular identifiers for immune sequencing clone quantification. Study outcomes and limitations: Highly expanded clone sizes could end up underestimated if a barcode were shared by identical TCR molecules.

The CDR3 covers 13 residues. Trimming left V 6 bases short and J 1 base short, with 9 bases between. The germline gives CDR1 MNHNY, CDR2 SVGAGI (reference sequence). Libraries from naive CD8 cells were generated from roughly 18,000 to 920,000 sorted cells (with 10%, 30% or 50% RNA). Sorting recovered naive CD8 T cells on a CD8+CD4-CCR7+CD45RA+ profile. Preparation methods for the bulk TCR libraries were those previously described, with listed TCR primers. In TCRdb, the PCR reads were re-called with MiXCR into one record per CDR3 protein. This sample has 350,000 or so distinct CDR3 sequences; about 22% occur once, and the top ten carry approximately 0.83%. This clonotype was counted ten times or more. Its antigen is unknown.

The chain combines TRBV6-6 with TRBJ1-1; D uncertain. The TCR originated in a human donor in good health. Some libraries in this study had Jurkat cell RNA spiked in. Sequenced sample: naive CD8+ T cells from blood, with Jurkat cell RNA spiked in. Subset noted: FACS-sorted CD8+CD4-CCR7+CD45RA+ naive T cells. The DNA of the CDR3 is TGTGCCAGCAGGGGCGTCGGGAACACTGAAGCTTTCTTT. Translated: CASRGVGNTEAFF.